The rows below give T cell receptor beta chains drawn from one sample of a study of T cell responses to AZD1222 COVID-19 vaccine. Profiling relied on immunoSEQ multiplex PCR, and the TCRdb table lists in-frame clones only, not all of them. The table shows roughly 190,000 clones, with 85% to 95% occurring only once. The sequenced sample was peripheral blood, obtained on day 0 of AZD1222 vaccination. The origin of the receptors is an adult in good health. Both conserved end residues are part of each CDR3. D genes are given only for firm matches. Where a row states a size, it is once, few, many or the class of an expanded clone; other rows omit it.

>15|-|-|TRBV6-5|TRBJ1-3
TGTGCCAGCAGACTAGCTGCAGGCGCTGGAAACACCATATATTTT
CASRLAAGAGNTIYF
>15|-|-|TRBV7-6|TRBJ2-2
TGTGCCAGCAGCTTCGGAGGTGGGAACACCGGGGAGCTGTTTTTT
CASSFGGGNTGELFF
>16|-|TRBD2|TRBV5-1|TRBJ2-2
TGCGCCAGCAGCTTCGGGGCGGGGGGCCTCACCGGGGAGCTGTTTTTT
CASSFGAGGLTGELFF
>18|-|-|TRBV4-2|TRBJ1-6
TGTGCCAGCAGCCAAGAAGTTCGAGGGAGCCACTATAATTCACCCCTCCACTTT
CASSQEVRGSHYNSPLHF
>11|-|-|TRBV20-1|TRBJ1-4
TGCAGTGCCTCCTGGCGGGAAAAACTGTTTTTT
CSASWREKLFF
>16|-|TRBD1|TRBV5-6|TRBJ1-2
TGTGCCAGCAGCCCGAGGGGAGGGGGCTATTACTATGGCTACACCTTC
CASSPRGGGYYYGYTF
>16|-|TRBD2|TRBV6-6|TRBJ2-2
TGTGCCAGCAGTTACTACGGGGGGATCGGCACCGGGGAGCTGTTTTTT
CASSYYGGIGTGELFF
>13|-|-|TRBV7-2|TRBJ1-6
TGTGCCAGCGGGGGGCGCAGTAATTCACCCCTCCACTTT
CASGGRSNSPLHF
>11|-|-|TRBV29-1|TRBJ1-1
TGCAGCGTTATGAGGAACACTGAAGCTTTCTTT
CSVMRNTEAFF
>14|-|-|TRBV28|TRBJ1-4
TGTGCCAGCAGTTGGGACGGAGCGAATGAAAAACTGTTTTTT
CASSWDGANEKLFF
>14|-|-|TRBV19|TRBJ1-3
TGTGCCAGTAGAACAGACGTCTCTGGAAACACCATATATTTT
CASRTDVSGNTIYF
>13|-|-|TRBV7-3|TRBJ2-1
TGTGCCAGCAGCTTAATTAAGGGCAATGAGCAGTTCTTC
CASSLIKGNEQFF
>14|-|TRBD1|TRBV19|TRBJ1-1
TGTGCCAGTAGTACAGGGGGCGCGGGGACTGAAGCTTTCTTT
CASSTGGAGTEAFF
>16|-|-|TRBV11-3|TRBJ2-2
TGTGCCAGCAGCTTAGGGAGGACCCGTTTCCCCGGGGAGCTGTTTTTT
CASSLGRTRFPGELFF
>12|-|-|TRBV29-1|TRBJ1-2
TGCAGCGCCGGCGGCTTTAACTATGGCTACACCTTC
CSAGGFNYGYTF
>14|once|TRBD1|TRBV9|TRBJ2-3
TGTGCCAGCAGCGTAGGGACAGGGGCAGATACGCAGTATTTT
CASSVGTGADTQYF
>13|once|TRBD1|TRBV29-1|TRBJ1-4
TGCAGCGCTGGGGGACAGGGAAATGAAAAACTGTTTTTT
CSAGGQGNEKLFF
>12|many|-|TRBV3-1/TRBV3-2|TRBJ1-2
TGTGCCAGCAGCCGCGGGGAATATGGCTACACCTTC
CASSRGEYGYTF
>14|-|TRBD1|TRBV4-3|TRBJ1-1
TGCGCCAGCAGCCTAAATACAGGGGCCACTGAAGCTTTCTTT
CASSLNTGATEAFF
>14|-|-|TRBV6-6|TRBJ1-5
TGTGCCAGCAGTTACTCGGGGATTAATCAGCCCCAGCATTTT
CASSYSGINQPQHF
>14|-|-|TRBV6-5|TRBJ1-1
TGTGCCAGCAGTTCGGGACACACGAACACTGAAGCTTTCTTT
CASSSGHTNTEAFF
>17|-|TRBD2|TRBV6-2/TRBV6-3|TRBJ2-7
TGTGCCAGCAGTTACTCGGCTAGCGGGGGCTCCCTAAGGGAGCAGTACTTC
CASSYSASGGSLREQYF
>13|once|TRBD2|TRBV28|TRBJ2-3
TGTGCCGGGACTAGCGGGTCGGGAGATACGCAGTATTTT
CAGTSGSGDTQYF
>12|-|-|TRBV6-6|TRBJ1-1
TGTGCCATCCGTGGACAGTACACTGAAGCTTTCTTT
CAIRGQYTEAFF
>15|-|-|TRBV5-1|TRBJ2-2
TGCGCCAGCAGCTTGGGGGGACAGAACACCGGGGAGCTGTTTTTT
CASSLGGQNTGELFF
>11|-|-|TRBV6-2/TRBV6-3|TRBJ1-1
TGTGCCAGCAGTTACTCGCGTGAAGCTTTCTTT
CASSYSREAFF
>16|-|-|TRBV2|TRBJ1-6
TGTGCCAGCAGCCTGGGGGGCCACTCCTATAATTCACCCCTCCACTTT
CASSLGGHSYNSPLHF
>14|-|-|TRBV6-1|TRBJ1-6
TGTGCCAGCAGTGAACGACGCGGGAATTCACCCCTCCACTTT
CASSERRGNSPLHF